This TCR beta chain was recovered during a study of blood T cell repertoires in COVID-19. The germline V and J ends were trimmed by 2 bases and 3 bases, with 7 bases remaining between them. Germline V CDR1 and CDR2: SGHVS, FQNEAQ. The CDR3 covers 13 residues. Profiled with immunoSEQ multiplex PCR; TCRdb holds only in-frame clones, not every one. The profile shows about 270,000 clones, around 90% of them singletons. The sequencing input was PBMCs or T cells enriched from blood (not recorded which). The rearrangement uses TRBV7-8 and TRBJ1-2; D not certain. The sequence came from a man aged 35-49 years who had been exposed to COVID-19. The CDR3 DNA is TGTGCCAGCAGCTTAACAAACGACTATGGCTACACCTTC. The encoded protein is CASSLTNDYGYTF. Full variable domain (remainder filled in from reference TRBV7-8 and TRBJ1-2): GAGVSQSPRYKVAKRGQDVALRCDPISGHVSLFWYQQALGQGPEFLTYFQNEAQLDKSGLPSDRFFAERPEGSVSTLKIQRTQQEDSAVYLCASSLTNDYGYTFGSGTRLTVV.